The 7 T cell receptor beta chains given below trace back to one sample, sequenced in a study of human T cells and chemical hapten exposure. The authors' total RNA extraction used unfractionated whole blood. For the library, individual cDNA molecules each received unique molecular identifiers. In TCRdb, the reads were re-called with MiXCR into one record per CDR3 protein. The data show about 120,000 distinct CDR3 sequences, over 6.5% seen once. The material sequenced was whole blood. Every receptor here comes from a human donor in good health. Some clones in this sample may be carry-over from other donors' samples.

This clonotype was seen at least ten times. The V and J genes are TRBV6-6 and TRBJ1-4; 11 bases align to TRBD1. The J segment lost 8 bases and the V segment lost 2 bases, leaving 13 bases of the junction unmatched. This CDR3 contains 18 residues. Germline CDR1 and CDR2: MNHNY and SVGAGI (reference sequence). CDR3 in amino acids: CASSYLGQGALKEEKLFF. As DNA, the CDR3 is TGTGCCAGCAGTTACCTCGGACAGGGGGCCCTGAAGGAGGAAAAACTGTTTTTT.

V is TRBV20-1 and J is TRBJ2-3; a weak D match, TRBD2 (5 bases). The CDR3 runs to 16 residues. CDR1 and CDR2 from the germline V gene are DFQATT and SNEGSKA (reference sequence). V lost 0 bases and J 2 bases, leaving 15 bases between the germline ends. CDR3 sequence (DNA): TGCAGTGCTAGAGATCAACGAGCGGTGATCACAGATACGCAGTATTTT. Protein product: CSARDQRAVITDTQYF.

The chain is built from TRBV5-1 and TRBJ2-7, with 10 positions matching TRBD1. Germline lookup yields CDR1 SGHRS and CDR2 YFSETQ. V lost 4 bases and J lost 5; bases outside the gene matches: 6. This CDR3 spans 14 amino acids. This CDR3 reads CASSPGTGENEQYF. The CDR3 bases are TGCGCCAGCAGCCCCGGGACAGGGGAAAACGAGCAGTACTTC.

This clonotype showed up just a few times. This chain joins TRBV4-2 and TRBJ2-1, with no clear D. CDR1 LGHNA and CDR2 YNFKEQ come from the germline V gene. V lost 0 bases, J lost 12 bases, and 12 bases lay in between. CDR3 length: 13 amino acids. The CDR3 DNA sequence: TGTGCCAGCAGCCAAGATGATATGCTAGGGCAGTTCTTC. Translating gives CASSQDDMLGQFF.

This clonotype appeared a few times. The chain links TRBV25-1 to TRBJ2-7, with D possibly being TRBD1 or TRBD2 (5 bases each). Germline assignment: CDR1 MGHDK and CDR2 SYGVNS. This CDR3 is 15 amino acids long. V shed 5 bases and J shed 2 bases, with 16 bases lying between them. CDR3 bases: TGTGCCAGCAGTCCTAACAATAGGGGAGCCTACGAGCAGTACTTC. Translating it yields CASSPNNRGAYEQYF.

This chain joins TRBV6-1 and TRBJ1-5; no clear D gene. The CDR3 spans 13 residues. Germline lookup yields CDR1 MNHNS and CDR2 SASEGT. Between the trimmed V and J ends, which lost 7 bases and 7 bases, there was a span of 14 bases. Written as DNA, the CDR3 is TGTGCCAGCACCCACGAAACACACCAGCCCCAGCATTTT. Translated: CASTHETHQPQHF.

This rearrangement joins TRBV10-3 to TRBJ2-5; D might be TRBD2 (6 bases). Germline V gene data show CDR1 as ENHRY and CDR2 as SYGVKD. The CDR3 sequence is 14 residues long. The V end lost 5 bases, the J end lost 1 base, and 11 bases lay between the germline ends. CDR3 in amino acids: CAISSGTAQETQYF. In DNA, the CDR3 is TGTGCCATCAGTTCCGGGACTGCCCAAGAGACCCAGTACTTC.